Sequencing of this TCR beta chain was carried out in a study of shared clonotypes between healthy human individuals. Study-level points and caveats: Donor scarcity curtailed the genetic and exposure-history diversity represented herein. As a rule, naive subsets had a larger estimated richness than memory subsets.

Only Caucasian adults living in Nashville, Tennessee made up the donor group. The investigators split CD4+ cells into a CD45RA+ naive subset and a CD45RA-negative memory subset. The repertoire was sequenced with immunoSEQ multiplex PCR; TCRdb's copy has only in-frame clones and lacks some. Of millions of clones in the sample, approximately 94% are singletons; the top ten hold roughly 0.13%. Germline CDR1 is SNHLY and CDR2 is FYNNEI. V was cut by 7 bases and J by 5 bases, with 12 bases left in between. CDR3 length: 13 amino acids. Regarding this clone: Its specificity is not known.

The source of this sequence is a man aged 18-30 years in good health. The sequenced sample was naive CD4+ T cells sorted from blood. Subset noted: CD45RA+ positively selected. The V and J genes are TRBV2 and TRBJ1-5; D gene unclear. CDR3: CASTRERDQPQHF. The DNA of the CDR3 is TGTGCCAGCACTAGGGAACGGGATCAGCCCCAGCATTTT. The full variable domain, with the rest looked up from reference TRBV2 and TRBJ1-5, is EPEVTQTPSHQVTQMGQEVILRCVPISNHLYFYWYRQILGQKVEFLVSFYNNEISEKSEIFDDQFSVERPDGSNFTLKIRSTKLEDSAMYFCASTRERDQPQHFGDGTRLSIL.